Presented here are 24 T cell receptor beta chains from one specimen sequenced in a study of beta chain features in type 1 diabetes. Study findings and constraints: Shortening that was moderate but significant affected the TCRB CDR3s of Type 1 diabetes patients in all four CD4+ subsets.

These TCRs' antigens remain unknown. TCRB transcripts that were expressed got sequenced, as all of the isolated RNA had been reverse transcribed. Some clones are missing from TCRdb's copy, which holds only in-frame ones; the method was immunoSEQ multiplex PCR. This table has about 280,000 clones, 14% to 15% appearing once. The sample comprised naive CD4+ T cells from blood. These receptors were obtained from a man younger than 30 with type 1 diabetes.

The gene calls are TRBV7-2 and TRBJ2-7; 14 bases agree with TRBD2. Germline CDR1 reads SGHTA; CDR2 reads FQGNSA. The CDR3 has 15 residues. The V gene end was trimmed by 5 bases and the J gene end by 4 bases; junction bases not matched to a gene: 4. The CDR3 here is CASSPGTSGGYEQYF. As DNA, the CDR3 is TGTGCCAGCAGCCCTGGGACTAGCGGGGGATACGAGCAGTACTTC.

This clone was seen a handful of times. V gene TRBV28 combines with J gene TRBJ1-1, with D uncertain. Trimming left V 2 bases short and J 1 base short, with 8 bases between. The CDR3 has 14 amino acids. Germline assignment: CDR1 MDHEN and CDR2 SYDVKM. The CDR3, as DNA: TGTGCCAGCAGTTTACTACCAAAGAACACTGAAGCTTTCTTT. Protein sequence: CASSLLPKNTEAFF.

V and J are TRBV29-1 and TRBJ2-4, with TRBD2 matching 8 bases. J was trimmed by 4 bases and V by 5 bases; bases with no gene match: 1. Germline loops: CDR1 SQVTM, CDR2 ANQGSEA. This CDR3 is 12 amino acids long. The CDR3 spells CSVSSGKNIQYF. The CDR3 nucleotides are TGCAGCGTTTCTAGCGGGAAAAACATTCAGTACTTC. The whole variable domain, filled in from reference TRBV29-1 and TRBJ2-4, reads SAVISQKPSRDICQRGTSLTIQCQVDSQVTMMFWYRQQPGQSLTLIATANQGSEATYESGFVIDKFPISRPNLTFSTLTVSNMSPEDSSIYLCSVSSGKNIQYFGAGTRLSVL.

This clone turned up a few times. This chain links TRBV5-1 with TRBJ2-1; 10 bases agree with TRBD2. This CDR3 has 16 residues. With V trimmed by 4 bases and J by 8 bases, 12 bases remained unmatched. Per the germline V gene, CDR1 is SGHRS and CDR2 is YFSETQ. CDR3: CASSQRPSGSGDEQFF. In DNA, the CDR3 is TGCGCCAGCAGCCAGAGGCCTAGCGGGAGTGGGGATGAGCAGTTCTTC. Full variable domain (outside the CDR3, taken from reference TRBV5-1 and TRBJ2-1): KAGVTQTPRYLIKTRGQQVTLSCSPISGHRSVSWYQQTPGQGLQFLFEYFSETQRNKGNFPGRFSGRQFSNSRSEMNVSTLELGDSALYLCASSQRPSGSGDEQFFGPGTRLTVL.

In this sample, this clone turned up a few times. The rearrangement links TRBV27 to TRBJ2-3; 12 positions agree with TRBD2. CDR3 length equals 17 residues. Germline V gene lookup returns CDR1 MNHEY and CDR2 SMNVEV (reference sequence). Germline trimming cut 6 bases from V and 4 bases from J; bases unmatched to any gene: 11. The CDR3 here is CASSLLAGGLGADTQYF. The CDR3 DNA reads as TGTGCCAGCAGCCTGCTAGCGGGGGGGCTAGGGGCAGATACGCAGTATTTT.

This chain uses TRBV5-4 with TRBJ1-3; TRBD1 might be the D (6 bases). Per the germline V gene, CDR1 is SGHNT and CDR2 is YYREEE (reference sequence). V lost 4 bases, J lost 1 base, and 12 bases lay in between. The CDR3 runs 15 residues. CDR3 in amino acids: CASSLDSRSGNTIYF. CDR3 coding DNA: TGTGCCAGCAGCCTGGACAGTCGGTCTGGAAACACCATATATTTT.

The chain couples TRBV5-4 to TRBJ2-5; 11 nucleotides agree with TRBD1. Germline lookup yields CDR1 SGHNT and CDR2 YYREEE (reference sequence). The V and J ends lost 1 base and 5 bases, in that order; junction bases with no gene match: 7. The CDR3 length is 16 residues. CDR3 coding DNA: TGTGCCAGCAGCTTGTGGGGGACAGGGGGTCGGGAGACCCAGTACTTC. Protein product: CASSLWGTGGRETQYF.

The J gene is TRBJ2-7, the V gene TRBV7-9, with D possibly TRBD1 on 5 matching bases. The germline V gene has CDR1 SEHNR and CDR2 FQNEAQ (reference sequence). CDR3 size: 11 residues. Trimming cost V 5 bases and J 6 bases, with 8 bases left between them. The CDR3 region has the DNA TGTGCCAGCAGCCTAGGGGCCGAGCAGTACTTC. Amino acid sequence: CASSLGAEQYF.

This clone appeared a few times. The V and J genes are TRBV18 and TRBJ2-1; 13 bases map to TRBD2. J lost 8 bases, V lost 2 bases, and 6 bases had no gene match. Germline-derived CDR1 and CDR2 are KGHSH and LQKENI. This CDR3 spans 16 amino acids. The CDR3 region is CASSPLGLAGDYEQFF. The CDR3 region has the DNA TGTGCCAGCTCACCATTAGGACTAGCGGGAGATTATGAGCAGTTCTTC.

The chain carries TRBV7-9 and TRBJ2-7; 8 nucleotides align to TRBD2. This CDR3 is built from 14 residues. J lost 6 bases, V lost 5 bases, and 9 bases had no gene match. Germline CDR1 and CDR2: SEHNR and FQNEAQ (reference sequence). CDR3: CASSLSSGTPEQYF. Here the CDR3 DNA reads TGTGCCAGCAGCCTCAGTAGCGGGACCCCCGAGCAGTACTTC.

This clone was recorded a few times. This chain uses TRBV9 with TRBJ2-2, with 9 positions matching TRBD2. This CDR3 is 16 amino acids long. With V trimmed by 0 bases and J by 4 bases, 4 bases remained unmatched. In germline, CDR1 is SGDLS, CDR2 YYNGEE. In DNA form, the CDR3 reads TGTGCCAGCAGCGTAGACAGCGGGGGGTCCACCGGGGAGCTGTTTTTT. Translation gives CASSVDSGGSTGELFF.

The chain recombines TRBV4-2 with TRBJ2-3, with TRBD2 identical over 11 bases. V shed 1 base, J shed 3 bases, and the junction held 9 bases outside the gene matches. This CDR3 has 18 residues. CDR1 is LGHNA, CDR2 YNFKEQ, per germline. CDR3 residues: CASSQVVGLAGGTDTQYF. CDR3 bases: TGTGCCAGCAGCCAAGTAGTAGGCCTAGCGGGAGGTACAGATACGCAGTATTTT.

The chain is built from TRBV28 and TRBJ1-6, with a tentative D call TRBD1 (5 bases). Germline loops: CDR1 MDHEN, CDR2 SYDVKM. The CDR3 spans 15 residues. The V and J ends lost 6 bases and 5 bases respectively, with 14 bases between them. The CDR3, as DNA: TGTGCCAGCAGCCCGGGGGACCGGGATAATTCACCCCTCCACTTT. It specifies CASSPGDRDNSPLHF.

This clone was seen more than once but under ten times. The chain carries TRBV7-2 and TRBJ2-7, with 8 bases fitting TRBD2. CDR1 and CDR2 (germline): SGHTA, FQGNSA. With V trimmed by 4 bases and J by 2 bases, 7 bases remained unmatched. CDR3 length: 15 residues. For the CDR3, the DNA is TGTGCCAGCAGCTCCATCCCGGGACTAGCCTACGAGCAGTACTTC. This translates into CASSSIPGLAYEQYF.

This clone appeared a few times. V and J are TRBV6-5 and TRBJ2-5; TRBD2 aligns across 7 bases. The CDR3 covers 15 residues. From germline, CDR1 is MNHEY and CDR2 SVGAGI. J was trimmed by 5 bases and V by 2 bases; bases with no gene match: 8. The chain's CDR3 is CASSYREGLVETQYF. In DNA, the CDR3 is TGTGCCAGCAGTTACAGGGAGGGTCTGGTGGAGACCCAGTACTTC.

This clone has more than one count but fewer than ten. This chain links TRBV20-1 with TRBJ2-7; D call uncertain. The CDR3 sequence is 11 residues long. Germline values: CDR1 DFQATT, CDR2 SNEGSKA (reference sequence). V lost 6 bases to trimming and J lost 5 bases, with 11 bases between them. The CDR3 sequence: CSAPRVDEQYF. The CDR3 DNA reads as TGCAGTGCCCCCCGCGTGGACGAGCAGTACTTC.

A few counts support this clone. The chain uses TRBV2 and TRBJ2-7; the D gene is possibly TRBD2 (5 bases). The CDR3 has 12 residues. The germline V gene has CDR1 SNHLY and CDR2 FYNNEI. Between the trimmed V and J ends, which lost 8 bases and 3 bases, there was a span of 11 bases. CDR3 bases: TGTGCCAGCTTCGGGATCCACTACGAGCAGTACTTC. Translating it yields CASFGIHYEQYF.

The CDR3 region is CASSLAKTGGTEAFF. The CDR3 region has the DNA TGTGCCAGCAGCTTGGCCAAGACAGGGGGCACTGAAGCTTTCTTT. V and J are TRBV5-4 and TRBJ1-1, with TRBD1 matching 9 bases. The V and J ends lost 0 bases and 4 bases, in that order; junction bases with no gene match: 4. Germline lookup yields CDR1 SGHNT and CDR2 YYREEE (reference sequence). CDR3 length: 15 amino acids.

The sample holds a few counts of this clone. The V and J genes are TRBV12-5 and TRBJ1-2; 7 nucleotides line up with TRBD1. V gave up 7 bases and J gave up 0 bases; unmatched junction bases: 11. CDR3 length: 16 amino acids. Germline CDR1 LGHNT, CDR2 FRNRAP. The CDR3 sequence: CASESRDSTSNYGYTF. The DNA of the CDR3 is TGTGCTAGTGAATCCCGGGACAGTACTTCTAACTATGGCTACACCTTC.

This clone occurred a few times. The chain uses TRBV11-1 and TRBJ2-4, with 10 bases aligning to TRBD1. Germline V gives CDR1 SGHAT, CDR2 FQDESV (reference sequence). The trim removed 3 bases at V and 3 bases at J, leaving 8 bases unmatched. This CDR3 spans 17 amino acids. The CDR3 loop is CASSFVTGTGDKNIQYF. DNA of the CDR3: TGTGCCAGCAGCTTCGTAACCGGGACAGGGGACAAAAACATTCAGTACTTC.

The rearrangement links TRBV9 to TRBJ2-3; possibly TRBD1 for D (6 bases). V shed 3 bases and J shed 0 bases, with 11 bases lying between them. CDR1 is SGDLS, CDR2 YYNGEE, per germline. The length of the CDR3 is 15 residues. The CDR3 coding sequence is TGTGCCAGCAGCGCTACGACAGGAAGCACAGATACGCAGTATTTT. Its translation: CASSATTGSTDTQYF.

In its sample, this clone was seen a few times. The chain links TRBV7-9 to TRBJ2-5; D is possibly TRBD2 (6 bases). There are 15 residues in the CDR3. The V and J ends lost 4 bases and 5 bases respectively, with 17 bases between them. The V gene's germline CDR1 is SEHNR and CDR2 FQNEAQ (reference sequence). The CDR3 sequence is CASSSTRLGGETQYF. The CDR3 nucleotides read TGTGCCAGCAGCTCCACGCGACTAGGCGGGGAGACCCAGTACTTC.

The rearrangement uses TRBV5-1 and TRBJ2-3; D not resolved. The CDR3 loop spans 15 amino acids. V was cut by 6 bases and J by 4 bases, with 18 bases left in between. The germline gives CDR1 SGHRS, CDR2 YFSETQ. CDR3 sequence (DNA): TGCGCCAGCAAGTTAACGGCTCAGCTAGCAGATACGCAGTATTTT. It specifies CASKLTAQLADTQYF.

This chain connects TRBV28 to TRBJ2-1; TRBD2 agrees at 12 bases. The germline V gene encodes CDR1 MDHEN and CDR2 SYDVKM. After removal of 5 bases from V and 4 bases from J, the junction contained 6 bases not matched to a gene. The CDR3 has 16 residues. The chain's CDR3 is CASSPATSGGYNEQFF. The CDR3 region has the DNA TGTGCCAGCAGTCCGGCGACTAGCGGGGGTTACAATGAGCAGTTCTTC. Drawing the rest from reference TRBV28 and TRBJ2-1, the complete variable domain is DVKVTQSSRYLVKRTGEKVFLECVQDMDHENMFWYRQDPGLGLRLIYFSYDVKMKEKGDIPEGYSVSREKKERFSLILESASTNQTSMYLCASSPATSGGYNEQFFGPGTRLTVL.